This TCR beta chain is drawn from a study of tumor-infiltrating lymphocytes in primary liver carcinoma. As for the study in general: Staged T1-T3 N0M0, the tumors had sizes that ranged from roughly 4.2 to 11 cm across.

Unsorted bulk tissue, roughly 20-32 mg of it, served as the source for co-extraction of RNA and DNA. Researchers generated TCR beta cDNA from 500 ng of total RNA, relying on a constant-region primer. Three-round nested multiplex PCR performed with slightly modified ARM-PCR produced the TCR beta libraries. The first two PCR rounds, roughly 10 cycles each, used TRBV1-TRBV30 forward primers and a C-beta reverse primer. In TCRdb, the multiplex PCR reads were re-called with MiXCR into one record per CDR3 protein. This table has about 190,000 distinct CDR3 sequences, roughly 80% appearing once. Germline loops: CDR1 MNHNY, CDR2 SVGAGI (reference sequence). J was trimmed by 4 bases and V by 5 bases; bases with no gene match: 18. The CDR3 is made up of 20 amino acids.

Sequenced material: tumor tissue from primary liver carcinoma. The clonotype originates from a middle-aged man with primary liver carcinoma and hepatitis B virus infection. The chain carries TRBV6-6 and TRBJ2-5; 14 bases match TRBD2. The CDR3 is CASSQWGFLTSGRAVETQYF. As DNA, the CDR3 is TGTGCCAGCAGTCAATGGGGTTTTCTGACTAGCGGGAGGGCCGTAGAGACCCAGTACTTC.